This T cell receptor beta chain was captured by sequencing in a study of T cell responses to AZD1222 COVID-19 vaccine. In the case of this clone: What it binds is unknown.

Notes on the study in general: Baseline serology detected seropositivity in only a handful of AZD1222 recipients.

V was pared by 6 bases and J by 2 bases, with 9 bases of the junction left unmatched. The CDR3 contains 16 residues. CDR1 SNHLY and CDR2 FYNNEI come from the germline V gene. Method: immunoSEQ multiplex PCR; TCRdb's copy keeps in-frame clones and lacks some. In the table there are 93,000 or so clones, approximately 88% of which are singletons. The TCR was taken from an adult in good health. V gene TRBV2 combines with J gene TRBJ2-1; 8 bases agree with TRBD2. Source: peripheral blood, taken on day 0 of AZD1222 vaccination. For the CDR3, the DNA is TGTGCCAGCAGCCTAATAGCGGGACTTACCTACAATGAGCAGTTCTTC. Its translation: CASSLIAGLTYNEQFF. Based on the CDR3 plus reference TRBV2 and TRBJ2-1, the full variable domain is EPEVTQTPSHQVTQMGQEVILRCVPISNHLYFYWYRQILGQKVEFLVSFYNNEISEKSEIFDDQFSVERPDGSNFTLKIRSTKLEDSAMYFCASSLIAGLTYNEQFFGPGTRLTVL.